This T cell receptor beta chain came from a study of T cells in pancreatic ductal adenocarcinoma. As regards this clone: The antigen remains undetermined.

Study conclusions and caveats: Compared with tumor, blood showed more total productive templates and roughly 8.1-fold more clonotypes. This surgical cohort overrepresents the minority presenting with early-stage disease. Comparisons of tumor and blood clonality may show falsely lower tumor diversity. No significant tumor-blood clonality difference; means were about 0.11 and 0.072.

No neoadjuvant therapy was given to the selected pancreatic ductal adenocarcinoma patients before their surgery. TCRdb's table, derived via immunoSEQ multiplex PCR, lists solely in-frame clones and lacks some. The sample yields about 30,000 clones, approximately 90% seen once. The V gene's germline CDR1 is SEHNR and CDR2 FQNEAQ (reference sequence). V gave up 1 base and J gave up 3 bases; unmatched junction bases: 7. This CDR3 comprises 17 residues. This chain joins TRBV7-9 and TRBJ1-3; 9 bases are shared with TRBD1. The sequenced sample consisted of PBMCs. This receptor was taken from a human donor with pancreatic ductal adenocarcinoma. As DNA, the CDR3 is TGTGCCAGCAGCTTAGAGGGGACAGGGTTTCGTGGAAACACCATATATTTT. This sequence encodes CASSLEGTGFRGNTIYF.